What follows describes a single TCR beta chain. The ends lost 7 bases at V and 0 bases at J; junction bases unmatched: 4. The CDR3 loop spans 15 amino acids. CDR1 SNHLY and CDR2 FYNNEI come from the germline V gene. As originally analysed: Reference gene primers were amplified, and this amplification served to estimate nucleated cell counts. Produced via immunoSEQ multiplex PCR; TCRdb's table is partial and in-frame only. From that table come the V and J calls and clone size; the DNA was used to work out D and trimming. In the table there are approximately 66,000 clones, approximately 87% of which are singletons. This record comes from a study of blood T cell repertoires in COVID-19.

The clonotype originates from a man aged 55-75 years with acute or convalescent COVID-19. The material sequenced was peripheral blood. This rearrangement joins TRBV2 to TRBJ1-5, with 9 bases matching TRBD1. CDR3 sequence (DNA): TGTGCCAGCAAACAGGGGGCGGGTAGCAATCAGCCCCAGCATTTT. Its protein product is CASKQGAGSNQPQHF.